These T cell receptor beta chains were read from a single sample in a study of T cell repertoires in cytomegalovirus infection. Via MiXCR, TCRdb re-called the reads, giving one row per CDR3 protein. This sample has 80,000 to 90,000 distinct CDR3 sequences, with about half found just once. No cognate antigen is known for these TCRs. The sample was CD8+ T cells from cultured PBMCs, taken from culture after CMV antigen stimulation. The receptors derive from a human donor in good health (CMV status not recorded). Some clones in this sample may be carry-over from other donors' samples. CDR3s include the opening cysteine and the closing phenylalanine or tryptophan.

v_gene: TRBV7-6; j_gene: TRBJ2-4; CDR3aa: CASSLVGDNDYKNIQYF
v_gene: TRBV7-3; j_gene: TRBJ2-3; CDR3aa: CASRITDTQYF
v_gene: TRBV7-8; j_gene: TRBJ2-5; CDR3aa: CASSSGQRETQYF
v_gene: TRBV7-2; j_gene: TRBJ2-1; CDR3aa: CASSPGPRNNEQFF
v_gene: TRBV7-6; j_gene: TRBJ2-1; CDR3aa: CASSLLAVGEYNEQFF
v_gene: TRBV6-5; j_gene: TRBJ1-1; CDR3aa: CASSYRGQFEAFF
v_gene: TRBV27; j_gene: TRBJ1-2; CDR3aa: CAARDGRYGYTF
v_gene: TRBV4-1; j_gene: TRBJ2-6; CDR3aa: CASSQAGTGVSGANVLTF
v_gene: TRBV12-3/TRBV12-4; j_gene: TRBJ1-2; CDR3aa: CASSLQGFHGYTF
v_gene: TRBV7-8; j_gene: TRBJ2-7; CDR3aa: CASSWERTGDEQYF
v_gene: TRBV7-9; j_gene: TRBJ2-7; CDR3aa: CASSFSRGLLYEQYF
v_gene: TRBV2; j_gene: TRBJ1-5; CDR3aa: CASSEGEWRQRNQPQHF
v_gene: TRBV19; j_gene: TRBJ2-1; CDR3aa: CASRILAGGIDEQFF
v_gene: TRBV5-6; j_gene: TRBJ2-3; CDR3aa: CASSFIPDTQYF
v_gene: TRBV11-1; j_gene: TRBJ1-1; CDR3aa: CASSDGQPHTEAFF
v_gene: TRBV5-1; j_gene: TRBJ1-2; CDR3aa: CASSWGWGASGYTF
v_gene: TRBV28; j_gene: TRBJ2-1; CDR3aa: CASTLTGPYNEQFF
v_gene: TRBV3-1; j_gene: TRBJ1-2; CDR3aa: CASSPRRTARGGYGYTF
v_gene: TRBV7-6; j_gene: TRBJ2-1; CDR3aa: CASTAGTDEQFF
v_gene: TRBV7-2; j_gene: TRBJ2-3; CDR3aa: CASSPMAVTDTQYF
v_gene: TRBV7-2; j_gene: TRBJ2-1; CDR3aa: CASSPVVGRGGHEQFF
v_gene: TRBV5-4; j_gene: TRBJ2-3; CDR3aa: CASSSPGGGITDTQYF
v_gene: TRBV4-1; j_gene: TRBJ1-5; CDR3aa: CASSQYNQPQHF
v_gene: TRBV6-6; j_gene: TRBJ2-2; CDR3aa: CASRKRASETNTGELFF
v_gene: TRBV11-3; j_gene: TRBJ2-2; CDR3aa: CASSLQGAGELFF
v_gene: TRBV7-6; j_gene: TRBJ2-7; CDR3aa: CALGASGSGEQYF
v_gene: TRBV11-3; j_gene: TRBJ2-2; CDR3aa: CASRQGSNTGELFF
v_gene: TRBV7-2; j_gene: TRBJ2-3; CDR3aa: CASSFVGTDTQYF
v_gene: TRBV28; j_gene: TRBJ1-2; CDR3aa: CASSLYRGGGYTF
v_gene: TRBV4-1; j_gene: TRBJ2-1; CDR3aa: CASSQAGADEQFF
v_gene: TRBV28; j_gene: TRBJ2-1; CDR3aa: CASSLAGILNEQFF
v_gene: TRBV2; j_gene: TRBJ2-1; CDR3aa: CASSVAGAYNEQFF
v_gene: TRBV7-2; j_gene: TRBJ2-5; CDR3aa: CASSSVTSGRARETQYF
v_gene: TRBV7-6; j_gene: TRBJ2-1; CDR3aa: CASSPRLAGGAENEQFF
v_gene: TRBV7-9; j_gene: TRBJ2-1; CDR3aa: CASSLSRNEQFF
v_gene: TRBV4-1; j_gene: TRBJ1-1; CDR3aa: CASSLNSQGSRTEAFF
v_gene: TRBV19; j_gene: TRBJ2-2; CDR3aa: CASRGTGIGTGELFF
v_gene: TRBV28; j_gene: TRBJ2-3; CDR3aa: CASRGLAGTSTDTQYF
v_gene: TRBV11-2; j_gene: TRBJ2-3; CDR3aa: CASSLLTGTGTDTQYF
v_gene: TRBV5-4; j_gene: TRBJ2-6; CDR3aa: CASSHGRGSYLSGANVLTF
v_gene: TRBV4-2; j_gene: TRBJ2-1; CDR3aa: CASSQDRLAGNEQFF
v_gene: TRBV19; j_gene: TRBJ1-1; CDR3aa: CARVGTEAFF
v_gene: TRBV27; j_gene: TRBJ2-1; CDR3aa: CASSYSGGEQFF
v_gene: TRBV2; j_gene: TRBJ2-3; CDR3aa: CASKNWLLDTQYF
v_gene: TRBV6-1; j_gene: TRBJ2-3; CDR3aa: CASRPHRDRRTDTQYF
v_gene: TRBV20-1; j_gene: TRBJ2-1; CDR3aa: CSASVFSGRLYNEQFF
v_gene: TRBV20-1; j_gene: TRBJ1-5; CDR3aa: CSARGTAAEVSNQPQHF
v_gene: TRBV6-6; j_gene: TRBJ2-3; CDR3aa: CASSIHPRGTAHTRDTQYF
v_gene: TRBV28; j_gene: TRBJ2-3; CDR3aa: CASSSYLVGSSPGSSSTDTQYF
v_gene: TRBV7-2; j_gene: TRBJ2-2; CDR3aa: CASSLNRNTGELFF